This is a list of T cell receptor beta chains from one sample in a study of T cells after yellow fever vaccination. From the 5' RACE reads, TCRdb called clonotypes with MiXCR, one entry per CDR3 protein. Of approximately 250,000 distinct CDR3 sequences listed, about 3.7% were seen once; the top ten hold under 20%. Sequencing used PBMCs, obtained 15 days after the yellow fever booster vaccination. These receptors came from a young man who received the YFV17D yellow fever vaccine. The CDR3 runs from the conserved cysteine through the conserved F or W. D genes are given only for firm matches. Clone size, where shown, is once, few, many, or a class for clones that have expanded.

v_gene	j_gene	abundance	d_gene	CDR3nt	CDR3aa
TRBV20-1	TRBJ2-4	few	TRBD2	TGCAGTGCCTCAATCGGCGGGGGGGGGATCCCCCTCAAAAACATTCAGTACTTC	CSASIGGGGIPLKNIQYF
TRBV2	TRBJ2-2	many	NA	TGTGCCAGCAACGGGACTCCCCTCGGGGGGGAGCTGTTTTTT	CASNGTPLGGELFF
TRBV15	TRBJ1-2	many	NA	TGTGCCACCAGCAGAAAACGACAGGAACTATATGGCTACACCTTC	CATSRKRQELYGYTF
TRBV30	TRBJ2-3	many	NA	TGTGCCTGGAGTCCACCAGTATCCACAGATACGCAGTATTTT	CAWSPPVSTDTQYF
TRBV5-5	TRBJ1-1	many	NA	TGTGCCAGCAGCTTGGAGTGGGGGGGGACTGAAGCTTTCTTT	CASSLEWGGTEAFF
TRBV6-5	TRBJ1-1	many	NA	TGTGCCAGCATCCCGGGGGGGCTAGGGATTCATGAAGCTTTCTTT	CASIPGGLGIHEAFF
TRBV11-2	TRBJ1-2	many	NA	TGTGCCAGCAGCCCAGACCGAGAGTATGGCTACACCTTC	CASSPDREYGYTF
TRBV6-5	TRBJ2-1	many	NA	TGTGCCAGCAGGCTTAGACTGGGTGAGCAGTTCTTC	CASRLRLGEQFF
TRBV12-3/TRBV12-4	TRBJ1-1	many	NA	TGTGCCAGCAGTTCCCGGGACGGGTGGGAAGCTTTCTTT	CASSSRDGWEAFF
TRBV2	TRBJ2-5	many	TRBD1	TGTGCCGGCAGGGGACAGAAGGGGGAGACCCAGTACTTC	CAGRGQKGETQYF
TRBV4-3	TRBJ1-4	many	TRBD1	TGCGCCAGCAGCCAAGACTCTGGGACAGGGGGCGTAAGACTGTTTTTT	CASSQDSGTGGVRLFF
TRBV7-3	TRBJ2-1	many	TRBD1	TGTGCCAGCAGCCCCCGGGACAGGGATGAGCAGTTCTTC	CASSPRDRDEQFF
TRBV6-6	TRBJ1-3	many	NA	TGTGCCAGCAGTTACACGGAGGCAGCCGTCCCATCCGCAAACACCATATATTTT	CASSYTEAAVPSANTIYF
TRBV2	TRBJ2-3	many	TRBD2	TGTGCCAGCAATATGGCGCTAGCGGGGGCGAGCTCTAGCACAGATACGCAGTATTTT	CASNMALAGASSSTDTQYF
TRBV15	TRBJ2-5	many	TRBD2	TGTGCCACCAGCAGAGGTGGGGGGGGGGAGACCCAGTACTTC	CATSRGGGGETQYF
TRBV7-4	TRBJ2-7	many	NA	TGTGCCAGCAGCTTAGTCTTCGGTCGGCAGGGGCAGTACTTC	CASSLVFGRQGQYF
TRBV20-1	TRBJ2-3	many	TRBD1	TGCAGTGCTAACCCAAGACAGGGTAAAACAGATACGCAGTATTTT	CSANPRQGKTDTQYF
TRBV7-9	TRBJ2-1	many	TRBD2	TGTGCCAGCAGCTTCCCACCGGGGGGGCTTGGCGAGCAGTTCTTC	CASSFPPGGLGEQFF
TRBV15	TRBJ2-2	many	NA	TGTGCCACCAGCACCCCCCAGGGCTCGAACACCGGGGAGCTGTTTTTT	CATSTPQGSNTGELFF
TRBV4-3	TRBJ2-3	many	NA	TGCGCCAGCAGCCAAGATTACGGGGGCCCCAATACGCAGTATTTT	CASSQDYGGPNTQYF
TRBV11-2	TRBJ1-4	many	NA	TGTGCCAGCAGCTTCTCAGGTGAAAAACTGTTTTTT	CASSFSGEKLFF
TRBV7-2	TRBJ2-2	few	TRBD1	TGTGCCAGCAGCTTCCAGACAGGGATGGGCGGGGAGCTGTTTTTT	CASSFQTGMGGELFF
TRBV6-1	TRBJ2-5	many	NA	TGTGCCAGCAGTGAAGGACAGAGAGAGACCCAGTACTTC	CASSEGQRETQYF
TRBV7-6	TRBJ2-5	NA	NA	TGTGCCAGCAGCTTAGTTCAGGGACGAGGAGAGACCCAGTACTTC	CASSLVQGRGETQYF
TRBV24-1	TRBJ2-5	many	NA	TGTGCCACCAGTGATTTGCGGCAGGGCGATGCACAAGAGACCCAGTACTTC	CATSDLRQGDAQETQYF
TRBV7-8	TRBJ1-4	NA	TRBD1	TGTGCCAGCAGCTCGACAGGGGTTCGGGAAAAACTGTTTTTT	CASSSTGVREKLFF
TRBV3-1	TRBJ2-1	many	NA	TGTGCCAGCAGCCATGTGGGAGGCTTCAATGAGCAGTTCTTC	CASSHVGGFNEQFF
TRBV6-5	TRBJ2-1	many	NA	TGTGCCAGCAGGAGGGGGAATGAGCAGTTCTTC	CASRRGNEQFF
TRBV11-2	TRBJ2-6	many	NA	TGTGCCAGCAGCTTAGACGCTAGGTTCTCTGGGGCCAACGTCCTGACTTTC	CASSLDARFSGANVLTF
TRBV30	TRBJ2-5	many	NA	TGTGCCTGGAGTGGAGGACAGAGGGAGACCCAGTACTTC	CAWSGGQRETQYF
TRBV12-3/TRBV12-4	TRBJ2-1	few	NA	TGTGCCAGCAGTGATGGGTACTCCCCCTACAATGAGCAGTTCTTC	CASSDGYSPYNEQFF
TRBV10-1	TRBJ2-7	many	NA	TGCGCCAGCAGTGAATCGCCCGCGGCTACCGAGCAGTACTTC	CASSESPAATEQYF
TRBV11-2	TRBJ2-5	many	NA	TGTGCCAGCAGCTTATCTCCGAGTATACAAGAGACCCAGTACTTC	CASSLSPSIQETQYF
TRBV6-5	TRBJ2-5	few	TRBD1	TGTGCCAGCAGCGAACAGGGGCAAGGGACCCAGTACTTC	CASSEQGQGTQYF
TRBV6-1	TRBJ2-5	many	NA	TGTGCCAGCAGTGAAGCAGAAGGGACCCAAGAGACCCAGTACTTC	CASSEAEGTQETQYF